A selection of T cell receptor beta chains follows, all from one sample in a study of T cell repertoires in cytomegalovirus infection. These receptors have no identified antigens. MiXCR, run by TCRdb on the reads, gives a single entry per CDR3 protein. The table lists about 770,000 distinct CDR3 sequences, under 35% of them singletons. Specimen: cultured CD8+ T cells from PBMCs, collected from culture after CMV antigen stimulation. The receptors were sampled from a human donor in good health (CMV status not recorded). Some clones in this sample may be carry-over from other donors' samples. Each CDR3 is given with its conserved first and last residue. D genes are given only for firm matches. Size is stated for part of the rows, as once, few or many counts, or as a class when the clone is expanded.

size	V	J	D	CDR3	DNA
few	TRBV27	TRBJ2-1	NA	CASSPQTDEQFF	TGTGCCAGCAGTCCCCAGACGGATGAGCAGTTCTTC
NA	TRBV6-1	TRBJ1-2	NA	CASSQATAQAGVYGYTF	TGTGCCAGCAGTCAAGCGACAGCACAGGCAGGGGTCTATGGCTACACCTTC
many	TRBV27	TRBJ1-2	NA	CASSARGGGYGYTF	TGTGCCAGCAGTGCGCGAGGGGGGGGCTATGGCTACACCTTC
NA	TRBV5-4	TRBJ1-2	NA	CATSVTGGYTF	TGTGCCACCTCGGTCACTGGTGGCTACACCTTC
few	TRBV27	TRBJ2-7	NA	CASSLSIRGPEQYF	TGTGCCAGCAGTTTATCGATCCGGGGGCCCGAGCAGTACTTC
many	TRBV7-8	TRBJ1-6	TRBD1	CASSPFAGRGINSPLHF	TGTGCCAGCAGTCCCTTCGCGGGCAGGGGGATTAATTCACCCCTCCACTTT
few	TRBV6-6	TRBJ1-1	NA	CASSYSVGADEAFF	TGTGCCAGCAGTTACTCCGTAGGGGCAGATGAAGCTTTCTTT
few	TRBV7-9	TRBJ1-1	NA	CASSPQTIRGAVSAEAFF	TGTGCCAGCAGCCCCCAAACGATTCGGGGGGCGGTAAGCGCTGAAGCTTTCTTT
many	TRBV12-3/TRBV12-4	TRBJ2-5	NA	CASRINLYQETQYF	TGTGCCAGCAGGATTAATCTGTACCAAGAGACCCAGTACTTC
few	TRBV12-3/TRBV12-4	TRBJ2-1	NA	CASSLQAGEQFF	TGTGCCAGCAGTTTACAGGCAGGCGAGCAGTTCTTC
few	TRBV12-3/TRBV12-4	TRBJ1-2	NA	CASSPGALAGNPYGYTF	TGTGCCAGCAGTCCAGGGGCCCTGGCAGGGAACCCCTATGGCTACACCTTC
NA	TRBV6-2/TRBV6-3	TRBJ1-2	NA	CASSNAGKLYGYTF	TGTGCCAGCAGTAACGCGGGGAAACTTTATGGCTACACCTTC
NA	TRBV19	TRBJ1-1	NA	CASSMEGITEAFF	TGTGCCAGTAGTATGGAAGGGATCACTGAAGCTTTCTTT
NA	TRBV28	TRBJ2-3	TRBD2	CASSLWGSGDTDTQYF	TGTGCCAGCAGTTTATGGGGTAGCGGGGACACAGATACGCAGTATTTT
few	TRBV7-9	TRBJ1-1	NA	CASESKSNTEAFF	TGTGCCAGCGAGTCAAAATCGAACACTGAAGCTTTCTTT
few	TRBV7-3	TRBJ2-3	NA	CASSLMGVADTQYF	TGTGCCAGCAGCTTAATGGGTGTAGCAGATACGCAGTATTTT
NA	TRBV6-6	TRBJ2-3	NA	CASRPRTNTDTQYF	TGTGCCAGCAGGCCACGGACTAACACAGATACGCAGTATTTT
once	TRBV11-2	TRBJ1-1	TRBD1	CASSPWRQGDAEAFF	TGTGCCAGCAGCCCTTGGAGACAGGGAGACGCTGAAGCTTTCTTT
NA	TRBV2	TRBJ1-3	TRBD1	CASRVSRDRTGNTIYF	TGTGCCAGCAGAGTTTCCCGGGACAGAACTGGAAACACCATATATTTT
few	TRBV28	TRBJ2-2	NA	CASSSILNTGELFF	TGTGCCAGCAGCTCCATCCTGAACACCGGGGAGCTGTTTTTT
NA	TRBV4-2	TRBJ2-1	TRBD2	CASSQGGFGGEQFF	TGTGCCAGCAGCCAAGGAGGGTTCGGGGGGGAGCAGTTCTTC
NA	TRBV12-5	TRBJ1-5	NA	CASGFTDQPQHF	TGTGCTAGTGGTTTTACCGATCAGCCCCAGCATTTT
NA	TRBV19	TRBJ1-6	NA	CASGAGLDSPLHF	TGTGCCAGCGGGGCAGGGCTGGATTCACCCCTCCACTTT